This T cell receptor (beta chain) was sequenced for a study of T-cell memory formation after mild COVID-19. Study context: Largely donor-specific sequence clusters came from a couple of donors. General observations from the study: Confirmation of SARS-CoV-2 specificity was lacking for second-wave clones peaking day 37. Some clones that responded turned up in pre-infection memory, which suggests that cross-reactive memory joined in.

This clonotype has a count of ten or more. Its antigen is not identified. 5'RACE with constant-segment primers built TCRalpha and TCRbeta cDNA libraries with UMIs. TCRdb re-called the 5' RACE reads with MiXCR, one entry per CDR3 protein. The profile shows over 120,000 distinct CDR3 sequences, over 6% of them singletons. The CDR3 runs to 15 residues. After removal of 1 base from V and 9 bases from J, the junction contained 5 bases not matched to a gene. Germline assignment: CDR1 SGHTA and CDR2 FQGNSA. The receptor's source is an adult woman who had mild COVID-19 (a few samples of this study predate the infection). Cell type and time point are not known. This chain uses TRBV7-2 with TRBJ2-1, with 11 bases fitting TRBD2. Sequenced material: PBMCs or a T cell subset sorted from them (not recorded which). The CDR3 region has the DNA TGTGCCAGCAGCTTAGTAGCGGGAGGGCCCGGTGAGCAGTTCTTC. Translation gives CASSLVAGGPGEQFF.